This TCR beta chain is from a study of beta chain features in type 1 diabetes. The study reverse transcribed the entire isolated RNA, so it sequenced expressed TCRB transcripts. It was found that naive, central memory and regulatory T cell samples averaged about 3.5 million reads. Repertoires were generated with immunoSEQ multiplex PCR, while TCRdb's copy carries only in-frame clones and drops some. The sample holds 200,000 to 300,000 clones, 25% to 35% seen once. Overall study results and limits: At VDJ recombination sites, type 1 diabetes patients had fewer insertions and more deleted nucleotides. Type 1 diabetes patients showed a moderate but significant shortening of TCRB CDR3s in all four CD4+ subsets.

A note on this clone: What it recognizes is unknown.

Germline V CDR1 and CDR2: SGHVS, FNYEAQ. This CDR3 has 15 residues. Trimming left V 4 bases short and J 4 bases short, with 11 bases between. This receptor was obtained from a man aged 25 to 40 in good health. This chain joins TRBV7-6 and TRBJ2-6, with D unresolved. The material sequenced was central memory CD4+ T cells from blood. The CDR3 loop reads CASSSSYSGANVLTF. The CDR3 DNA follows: TGTGCCAGCAGCTCGAGTTACTCCGGGGCCAACGTCCTGACTTTC.